The source of this T cell receptor (beta chain) is a study of regulatory T cells in long-lasting Graves disease. Study as a whole: Over 5 years of antithyroid drugs with positive TSH receptor antibodies was taken to mean persistent Graves' disease. Points from the study as a whole: Peripheral blood alone, not thyroid tissue, underwent study.

Time point in this sample: persistent/refractory GD, antithyroid drugs over 5 years with positive TRAb. The authors made the TCR library using RNA they extracted from PBMCs. The diagnosis of Graves' disease used American Thyroid Association guidelines. Germline V CDR1 and CDR2: LGHDT, YNNKEL (reference sequence). The CDR3 is 14 residues long. Assembly of TCR beta libraries relied on iRepertoire HTBI primers together with Arm-PCR of CDR3 regions. TCRdb recomputed calls from the multiplex PCR reads with MiXCR, one row per CDR3 protein. The table shows around 300,000 distinct CDR3 sequences, with more than 20% occurring only once. Worth noting for this clonotype: Antigen unknown. It may be a read error: a sequence one base away is much more abundant.

The V gene is TRBV3-1, the J gene TRBJ2-5; TRBD2 matches 7 bases. Sequenced material: peripheral blood mononuclear cells (PBMCs), taken when the disease was refractory, from a patient treated with antithyroid drugs. The receptor's source is a female donor with Graves disease. The CDR3 bases are TGTGCCAGCAGGCAAGCGGGAAGCGAGGAGACCCAGTACTTC. This encodes CASRQAGSEETQYF.